The entry that follows covers one TCR beta chain sequence. Its antigen is undetermined. The PCR used 60 Vbeta and 13 Jbeta primers. Generated by immunoSEQ multiplex PCR, the TCRdb table keeps only in-frame clones and is missing some. Its listing shows some 130,000 clones. The sample originates from a study of cytomegalovirus exposure and HLA in healthy donors. CDR1 SGDLS and CDR2 YYNGEE come from the germline V gene. The CDR3 is 14 amino acids. Unmatched junction bases numbered 1, after V lost 2 bases and J lost 4 bases. Study results and caveats: According to an earlier analysis, most TCR beta V segments yielded productive rearrangements about 87% or about 30% of the time. Reports showed the classifier diagnosing cytomegalovirus status with high specificity and sensitivity. A few CMV-associated chains proved CMV antigen-specific in vitro.

This clonotype originated in a man younger than 35 in good health and CMV-seronegative. This chain uses TRBV9 with TRBJ2-3, with TRBD2 matching over 10 bases. The sequencing sample was made of PBMCs. The CDR3 sequence is CASSVGTSADTQYF. In DNA, the CDR3 is TGTGCCAGCAGCGTCGGGACTAGCGCAGATACGCAGTATTTT.